The clone carrying this TCR beta chain was counted many times. Its antigen is not identified. Roughly 10 milliliters was the volume of peripheral blood drawn from each donor. Isolation per sample recovered at least 7 million PBMCs. CDR3 size: 15 residues. From germline, CDR1 is LGHNA and CDR2 YSLEER. V lost 0 bases and J 1 base, leaving 7 bases between the germline ends. These data originate in a study of blood T cells in healthy people across ages. Notes on the study in general: Observed TCR beta diversity per million T cells went down as age went up. This fall followed a roughly linear course with age.

PCR was performed a second time for roughly 7 to 11 cycles using a sample-barcoded 5' primer and a J-beta primer mix. Each cDNA molecule received a tag from a template-switch adaptor that had 12 random nucleotides. TCRdb reprocessed the 5' RACE reads with MiXCR, giving one entry per CDR3 protein. The sample consists of roughly 2 million distinct CDR3 sequences, roughly 50% of them appearing once. V is TRBV4-3 and J is TRBJ2-1, with D unresolved. The clonotype was recovered from a woman between 40 and 50 years old in good health. The sample consisted of blood. The CDR3, as DNA: TGCGCCAGCAGCCAAGACCTCCTATCCTACAATGAGCAGTTCTTC. It specifies CASSQDLLSYNEQFF.